This T cell receptor beta chain emerged from a study of blood T cell repertoires in COVID-19. The overall study: The study counted Cohort 3 donors as recovered given two negative PCRs, clearance, or symptom resolution.

Individuals aged 18 to 89 years were recruited from roughly 22 US areas. There are 15 residues in the CDR3. The V and J ends lost 3 bases and 5 bases respectively, with 11 bases between them. Looked up from germline, CDR1 is LGHNA and CDR2 is YSLEER. Per the study methods: Estimates of nucleated cell counts were drawn from the amplification of reference gene primers. Here immunoSEQ multiplex PCR was the method, and the copy in TCRdb shows in-frame clones only, minus some. V, J and clone size derive from that table, while D and trimming were established from the DNA sequence. This sample has 200,000 to 250,000 clones, with less than 90% found just once.

The source of this sequence is a woman between 45 and 60 years old in a cohort exposed to, infected with or recovered from COVID-19 (not recorded which). The chain couples TRBV4-3 to TRBJ1-6, with a tentative D call TRBD1 (6 bases). The sequenced sample was PBMCs or T cells enriched from blood (not recorded which). The CDR3 nucleotides read TGCGCCAGCAGCCAGGAGGACAGAGATAATTCACCCCTCCACTTT. It specifies CASSQEDRDNSPLHF.